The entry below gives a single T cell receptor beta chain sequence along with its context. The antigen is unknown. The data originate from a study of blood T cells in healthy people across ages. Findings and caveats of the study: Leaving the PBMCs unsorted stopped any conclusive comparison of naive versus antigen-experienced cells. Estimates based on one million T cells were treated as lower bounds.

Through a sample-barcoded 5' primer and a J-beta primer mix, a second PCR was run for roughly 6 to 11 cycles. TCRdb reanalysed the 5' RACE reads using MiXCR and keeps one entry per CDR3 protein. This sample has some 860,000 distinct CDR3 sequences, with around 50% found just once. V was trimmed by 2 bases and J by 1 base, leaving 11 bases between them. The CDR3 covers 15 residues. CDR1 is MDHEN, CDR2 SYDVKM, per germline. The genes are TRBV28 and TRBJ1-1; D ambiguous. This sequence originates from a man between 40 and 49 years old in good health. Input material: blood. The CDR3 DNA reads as TGTGCCAGCAGTTTAAGTGTAGGGTCGAACACTGAAGCTTTCTTT. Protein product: CASSLSVGSNTEAFF.